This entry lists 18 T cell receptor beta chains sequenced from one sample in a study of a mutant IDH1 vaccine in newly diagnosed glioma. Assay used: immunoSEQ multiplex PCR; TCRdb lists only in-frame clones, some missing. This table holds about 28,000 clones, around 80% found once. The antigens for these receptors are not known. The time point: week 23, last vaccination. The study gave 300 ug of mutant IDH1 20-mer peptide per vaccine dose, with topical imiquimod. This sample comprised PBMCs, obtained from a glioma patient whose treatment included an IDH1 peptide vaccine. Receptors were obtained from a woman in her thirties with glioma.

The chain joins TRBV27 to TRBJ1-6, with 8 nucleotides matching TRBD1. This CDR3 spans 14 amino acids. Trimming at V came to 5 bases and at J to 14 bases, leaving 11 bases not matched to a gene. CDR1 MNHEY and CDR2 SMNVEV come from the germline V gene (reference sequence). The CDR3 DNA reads TGTGCCAGCAGTCCGGGAGCGGACAGGGCGACCCTCCACTTT. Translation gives CASSPGADRATLHF.

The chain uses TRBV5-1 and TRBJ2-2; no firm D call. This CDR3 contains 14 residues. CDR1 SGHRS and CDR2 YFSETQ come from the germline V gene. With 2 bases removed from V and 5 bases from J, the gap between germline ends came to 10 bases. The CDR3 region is CASSFFELTGELFF. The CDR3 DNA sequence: TGCGCCAGCAGCTTTTTCGAGTTAACCGGGGAGCTGTTTTTT.

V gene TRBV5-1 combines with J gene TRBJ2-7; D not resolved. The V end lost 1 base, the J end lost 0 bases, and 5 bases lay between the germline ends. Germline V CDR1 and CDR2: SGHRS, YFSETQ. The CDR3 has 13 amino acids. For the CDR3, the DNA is TGCGCCAGCAGCTTGCAGAGCTCCTACGAGCAGTACTTC. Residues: CASSLQSSYEQYF.

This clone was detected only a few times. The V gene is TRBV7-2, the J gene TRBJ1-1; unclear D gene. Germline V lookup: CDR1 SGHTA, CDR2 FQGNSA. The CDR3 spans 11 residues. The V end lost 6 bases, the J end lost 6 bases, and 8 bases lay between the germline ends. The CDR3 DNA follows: TGTGCCAGCAGAAGGGTCTCTGAAGCTTTCTTT. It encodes CASRRVSEAFF.

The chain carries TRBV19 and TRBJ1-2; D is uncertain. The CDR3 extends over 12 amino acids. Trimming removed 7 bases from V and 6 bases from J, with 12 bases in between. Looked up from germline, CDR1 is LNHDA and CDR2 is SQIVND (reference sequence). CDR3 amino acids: CASTPGRDGYTF. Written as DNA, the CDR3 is TGTGCCAGTACCCCGGGGAGGGATGGCTACACCTTC. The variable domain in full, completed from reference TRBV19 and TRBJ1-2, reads DGGITQSPKYLFRKEGQNVTLSCEQNLNHDAMYWYRQDPGQGLRLIYYSQIVNDFQKGDIAEGYSVSREKKESFPLTVTSAQKNPTAFYLCASTPGRDGYTFGSGTRLTVV.

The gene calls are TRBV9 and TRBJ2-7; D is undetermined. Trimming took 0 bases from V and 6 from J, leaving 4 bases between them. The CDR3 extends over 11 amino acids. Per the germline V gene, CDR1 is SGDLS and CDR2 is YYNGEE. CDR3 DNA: TGTGCCAGCAGCGTAGACGGCGAGCAGTACTTC. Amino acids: CASSVDGEQYF.

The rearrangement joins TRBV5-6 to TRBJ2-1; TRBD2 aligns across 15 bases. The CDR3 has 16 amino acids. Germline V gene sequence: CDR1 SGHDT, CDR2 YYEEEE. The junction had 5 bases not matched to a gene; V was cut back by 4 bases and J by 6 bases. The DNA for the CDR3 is TGTGCCAGCAGCATCTGGACTAGCGGGGGGGTCAATGAGCAGTTCTTC. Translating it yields CASSIWTSGGVNEQFF.

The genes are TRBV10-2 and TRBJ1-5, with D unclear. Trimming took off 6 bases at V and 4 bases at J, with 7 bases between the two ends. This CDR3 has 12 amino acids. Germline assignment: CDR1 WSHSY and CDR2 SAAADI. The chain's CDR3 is CASSPGNQPQHF. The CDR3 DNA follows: TGCGCCAGCAGCCCGGGGAATCAGCCCCAGCATTTT.

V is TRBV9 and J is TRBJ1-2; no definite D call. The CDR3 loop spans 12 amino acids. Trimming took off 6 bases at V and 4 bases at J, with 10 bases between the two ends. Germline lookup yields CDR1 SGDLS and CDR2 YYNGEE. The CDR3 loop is CASTDGGYGYTF. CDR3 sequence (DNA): TGTGCCAGCACCGACGGAGGCTATGGCTACACCTTC.

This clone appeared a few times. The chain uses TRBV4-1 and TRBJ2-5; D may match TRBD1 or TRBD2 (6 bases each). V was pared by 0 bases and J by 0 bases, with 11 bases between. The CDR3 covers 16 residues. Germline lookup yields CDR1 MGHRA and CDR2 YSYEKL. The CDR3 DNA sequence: TGCGCCAGCAGCCAAGATGGTAGGGGGGACCAAGAGACCCAGTACTTC. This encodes CASSQDGRGDQETQYF.

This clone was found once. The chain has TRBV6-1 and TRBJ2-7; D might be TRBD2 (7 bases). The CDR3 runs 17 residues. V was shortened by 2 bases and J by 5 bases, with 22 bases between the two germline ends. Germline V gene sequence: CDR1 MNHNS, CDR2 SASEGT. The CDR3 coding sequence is TGTGCCAGCAGTGAATGGGAGGCGGGGGCCCCTCTCCACGAGCAGTACTTC. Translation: CASSEWEAGAPLHEQYF.

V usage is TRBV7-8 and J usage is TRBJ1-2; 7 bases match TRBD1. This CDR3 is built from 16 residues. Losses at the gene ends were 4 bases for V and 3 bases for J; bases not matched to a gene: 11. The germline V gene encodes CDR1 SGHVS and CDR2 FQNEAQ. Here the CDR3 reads CASSYSTSGQYYGYTF. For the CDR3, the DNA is TGTGCCAGCAGCTACTCAACCTCGGGACAGTACTATGGCTACACCTTC.

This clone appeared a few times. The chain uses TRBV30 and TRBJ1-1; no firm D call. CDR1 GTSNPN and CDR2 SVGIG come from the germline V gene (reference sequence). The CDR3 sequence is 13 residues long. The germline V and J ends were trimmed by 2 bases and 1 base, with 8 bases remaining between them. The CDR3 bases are TGTGCCTGGAGTCGCCGGTCGAACACTGAAGCTTTCTTT. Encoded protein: CAWSRRSNTEAFF.

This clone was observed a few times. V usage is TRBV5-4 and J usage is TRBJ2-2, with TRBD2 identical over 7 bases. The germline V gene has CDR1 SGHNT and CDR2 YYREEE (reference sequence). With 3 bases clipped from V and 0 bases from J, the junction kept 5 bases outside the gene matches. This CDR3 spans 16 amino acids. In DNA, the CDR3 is TGTGCCAGCAGCTGGGGCGGGGGAACGAACACCGGGGAGCTGTTTTTT. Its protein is CASSWGGGTNTGELFF.

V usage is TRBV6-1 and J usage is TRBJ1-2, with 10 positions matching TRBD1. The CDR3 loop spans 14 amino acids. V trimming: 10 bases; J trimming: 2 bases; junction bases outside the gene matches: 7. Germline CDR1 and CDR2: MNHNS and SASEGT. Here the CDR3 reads CATTRTGGNYGYTF. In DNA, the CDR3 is TGTGCCACCACCCGGACAGGGGGGAACTATGGCTACACCTTC.

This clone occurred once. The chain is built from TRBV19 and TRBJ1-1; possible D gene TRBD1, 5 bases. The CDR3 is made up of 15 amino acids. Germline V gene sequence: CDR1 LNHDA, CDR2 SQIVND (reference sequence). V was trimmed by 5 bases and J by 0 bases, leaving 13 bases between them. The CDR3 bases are TGTGCCAGTAGTCCTAGGGGACGGATGAACACTGAAGCTTTCTTT. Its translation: CASSPRGRMNTEAFF.

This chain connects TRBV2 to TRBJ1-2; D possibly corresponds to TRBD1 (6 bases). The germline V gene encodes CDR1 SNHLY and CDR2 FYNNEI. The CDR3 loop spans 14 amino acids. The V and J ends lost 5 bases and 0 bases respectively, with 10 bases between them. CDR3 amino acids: CASSLDRSNYGYTF. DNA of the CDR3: TGTGCCAGCAGTCTTGACAGGTCTAACTATGGCTACACCTTC.

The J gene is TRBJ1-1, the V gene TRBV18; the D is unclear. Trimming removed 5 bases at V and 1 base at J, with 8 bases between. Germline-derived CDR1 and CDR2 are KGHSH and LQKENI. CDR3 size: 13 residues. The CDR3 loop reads CASSDTRNTEAFF. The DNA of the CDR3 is TGTGCCAGCTCAGATACACGGAACACTGAAGCTTTCTTT.